One and the same sample provided the 10 T cell receptor beta chains below, sequenced in a study of cytomegalovirus exposure and HLA in healthy donors (TCRdb year 2017). Libraries were prepared through the immunoSEQ multiplex PCR assay. A mixture of 60 forward primers for TCR Vbeta segments and 13 reverse primers for TCR Jbeta segments was used in the multiplex PCR. The source is immuneACCESS, and TCRdb retained only in-frame sequences with V and J called. Part of the clones is not carried over; for the studies checked, unresolved V genes explain less than half of this, and the remainder is unexplained. The sample table records fewer than 200,000 clones; 70% to 85% of these occur just once. The ten largest clones add up to around 1.9% of the sample. Material for sequencing was PBMCs. These TCRs come from a man aged 35 to 55 in good health and CMV-seronegative.

The V and J genes are TRBV15 and TRBJ2-5; 7 bases agree with TRBD1. The DNA end is a closer match to TRBJ2-7, so the J assignment may be wrong. Germline CDR1 reads LNHNV; CDR2 reads YYDKDF (reference sequence). The CDR3 is made up of 13 amino acids. CDR3 coding DNA: TGTGCCACCAGCAGATCCAGGGGGAGCGAGCAGTACTTC. Translation gives CATSRSRGSEQYF.

The V and J genes are TRBV5-1 and TRBJ2-2, with a possible D match to TRBD2 (5 bases). The CDR3 length is 13 residues. V dropped 4 bases and J dropped 6 bases, with 10 bases sitting between them. Looked up from germline, CDR1 is SGHRS and CDR2 is YFSETQ. CDR3 sequence (DNA): TGCGCCAGCAGCGAACTTAGCGCCGGGGAGCTGTTTTTT. Translating it yields CASSELSAGELFF. Complete variable domain (other parts from reference TRBV5-1 and TRBJ2-2): KAGVTQTPRYLIKTRGQQVTLSCSPISGHRSVSWYQQTPGQGLQFLFEYFSETQRNKGNFPGRFSGRQFSNSRSEMNVSTLELGDSALYLCASSELSAGELFFGEGSRLTVL.

The gene calls are TRBV6-5 and TRBJ2-1, with D possibly TRBD2 on 6 matching bases. Per germline, CDR1 MNHEY and CDR2 SVGAGI. V gave up 0 bases and J gave up 3 bases, with 12 bases separating them. This CDR3 has 16 amino acids. CDR3 sequence: CASSYSVAGLYNEQFF. The CDR3 DNA follows: TGTGCCAGCAGTTACTCCGTTGCGGGACTCTACAATGAGCAGTTCTTC.

The chain has TRBV6-4 and TRBJ2-2; D gene ambiguous. The V end lost 3 bases, the J end lost 3 bases, and 11 bases lay between the germline ends. CDR1 MRHNA and CDR2 SNTAGT come from the germline V gene. There are 15 residues in the CDR3. CDR3 nucleotide sequence: TGTGCCAGCAGTGAGGCTGGTGGCTACACCGGGGAGCTGTTTTTT. Residues: CASSEAGGYTGELFF.

The CDR3: CSVKEGGQGDEQYF. DNA for the CDR3: TGCAGCGTTAAGGAAGGGGGACAGGGGGACGAGCAGTACTTC. V gene TRBV29-1 combines with J gene TRBJ2-7, with TRBD1 matching over 11 bases. This CDR3 has 14 residues. The trim removed 5 bases at V and 5 bases at J, leaving 8 bases unmatched. CDR1 and CDR2 from the germline V gene are SQVTM and ANQGSEA.

The chain is built from TRBV6-5 and TRBJ1-2; 9 bases fit TRBD1. This CDR3 is built from 14 residues. Germline V CDR1 and CDR2: MNHEY, SVGAGI. V lost 7 bases, J lost 2 bases, and 5 bases stayed unmatched. DNA of the CDR3: TGTGCCAGCACTCGACAGGGGGTCAACTATGGCTACACCTTC. This translates into CASTRQGVNYGYTF.

The chain employs TRBV5-4 and TRBJ2-7; TRBD1 might be the D (7 bases). In germline, CDR1 is SGHNT, CDR2 YYREEE (reference sequence). This CDR3 is 16 amino acids long. Trimming cost V 1 base and J 4 bases, with 18 bases left between them. DNA of the CDR3: TGTGCCAGCAGCTTGCGTCAGGGGGGTGCTCAGTACGAGCAGTACTTC. Translation gives CASSLRQGGAQYEQYF.

The chain uses TRBV27 and TRBJ2-2, with D hard to call. CDR3 length equals 17 residues. CDR1 and CDR2 from the germline V gene are MNHEY and SMNVEV (reference sequence). Between the trimmed V and J ends, which lost 3 bases and 6 bases, there was a span of 20 bases. The CDR3 region is CASSLKLTKFRAGELFF. The CDR3 nucleotides are TGTGCCAGCAGTTTGAAACTAACCAAGTTTCGGGCCGGGGAGCTGTTTTTT.

This chain links TRBV10-3 with TRBJ2-5; TRBD2 matches 9 bases. The CDR3 is 14 residues long. CDR1 is ENHRY, CDR2 SYGVKD, per germline. The ends lost 8 bases at V and 4 bases at J; junction bases unmatched: 8. CDR3 in amino acids: CAIGLAGAGETQYF. DNA of the CDR3: TGTGCCATCGGTTTAGCGGGAGCGGGAGAGACCCAGTACTTC.

The CDR3 DNA is TGTGCCAGCAGCCATGGGACAGGGTTGTCGGGTCCCTATGGCTACACCTTC. Protein product: CASSHGTGLSGPYGYTF. The chain employs TRBV4-2 and TRBJ1-2; 9 nucleotides align to TRBD1. CDR1 and CDR2 from the germline V gene are LGHNA and YNFKEQ. V shed 3 bases and J 4 bases; nucleotides not matched to a gene: 12. The CDR3 spans 17 residues.